This is a list of T cell receptor beta chains from one sample in a study of CD8+ T cells in alopecia areata. Generated by immunoSEQ multiplex PCR, the TCRdb table keeps only in-frame clones and is missing some. The sample yields about 270,000 clones, about 62% seen once. The material was CD4+ T cells sorted from blood, obtained between weeks 51 and 54, from a patient treated with tofacitinib. These receptors all come from a human donor with alopecia areata. The CDR3 runs from the conserved cysteine through the conserved F or W. The order of the fields is D gene, V gene, J gene, clone size, CDR3 DNA, CDR3 protein. D genes are given only for firm matches. Some rows have no size entry. The others give once, few or many, or a class for an expanded clone.

d_gene: .
v_gene: TRBV5-6
j_gene: TRBJ2-5
abundance: .
CDR3nt: TGTGCCAGCAGCTTGGGGGTCTGGGAGACCCAGTACTTC
CDR3aa: CASSLGVWETQYF

d_gene: TRBD1
v_gene: TRBV6-6
j_gene: TRBJ2-1
abundance: .
CDR3nt: TGTGCCAGCAGTCGGGACAGGGGTCGGAATGAGCAGTTCTTC
CDR3aa: CASSRDRGRNEQFF

d_gene: .
v_gene: TRBV23-1
j_gene: TRBJ1-4
abundance: .
CDR3nt: TGCGCCAGCAGTCAATCGAAGGGGCTGAATGAAAAACTGTTTTTT
CDR3aa: CASSQSKGLNEKLFF

d_gene: .
v_gene: TRBV30
j_gene: TRBJ1-2
abundance: .
CDR3nt: TGTGCCTGGGCCGGGGGGAGGGACTATGGCTACACCTTC
CDR3aa: CAWAGGRDYGYTF

d_gene: .
v_gene: TRBV15
j_gene: TRBJ1-4
abundance: .
CDR3nt: TGTGCCACCAGCGCGCGATGGGGTGGACTGTTTTTT
CDR3aa: CATSARWGGLFF

d_gene: .
v_gene: TRBV29-1
j_gene: TRBJ2-1
abundance: .
CDR3nt: TGCAGCGTAGGCCTGGAGCCCCACTACAATGAGCAGTTCTTC
CDR3aa: CSVGLEPHYNEQFF

d_gene: TRBD1
v_gene: TRBV19
j_gene: TRBJ1-1
abundance: .
CDR3nt: TGTGCCAGTAGTATCGGGACAGGAACGAACACTGAAGCTTTCTTT
CDR3aa: CASSIGTGTNTEAFF

d_gene: .
v_gene: TRBV7-9
j_gene: TRBJ2-2
abundance: .
CDR3nt: TGTGCCAGCAGCGACAAGAACACCGGGGAGCTGTTTTTT
CDR3aa: CASSDKNTGELFF

d_gene: .
v_gene: TRBV10-3
j_gene: TRBJ1-1
abundance: few
CDR3nt: TGTGCCATCAGTGACTTCCAGGTTGGGAACACTGAAGCTTTCTTT
CDR3aa: CAISDFQVGNTEAFF

d_gene: .
v_gene: TRBV7-9
j_gene: TRBJ2-3
abundance: .
CDR3nt: TGTGCCAGCAGCCGCCTCCGAGGGGCCAGCACAGATACGCAGTATTTT
CDR3aa: CASSRLRGASTDTQYF

d_gene: .
v_gene: TRBV6-6
j_gene: TRBJ1-5
abundance: .
CDR3nt: TGTACCAGCAGCCACCCGGGACACCCTAGCAATCAGCCCCAGCATTTT
CDR3aa: CTSSHPGHPSNQPQHF

d_gene: .
v_gene: TRBV5-1
j_gene: TRBJ1-4
abundance: .
CDR3nt: TGCGCCAGCAGCTGGGACACTCGTGAAAAACTGTTTTTT
CDR3aa: CASSWDTREKLFF

d_gene: .
v_gene: TRBV29-1
j_gene: TRBJ2-5
abundance: .
CDR3nt: TGCAGCGTTGTGCGGGGCTCAGAGACCCAGTACTTC
CDR3aa: CSVVRGSETQYF

d_gene: .
v_gene: TRBV4-2
j_gene: TRBJ1-2
abundance: .
CDR3nt: TGTGCCAGCAGCCGAGAGTCTGGGGGGCGCGGCTATGGCTACACCTTC
CDR3aa: CASSRESGGRGYGYTF

d_gene: TRBD2
v_gene: TRBV7-9
j_gene: TRBJ2-1
abundance: .
CDR3nt: TGTGCCAGCAGTCCCGGACTAGCGGGGGTGTACGAGCAGTTCTTC
CDR3aa: CASSPGLAGVYEQFF

d_gene: .
v_gene: TRBV2
j_gene: TRBJ2-5
abundance: .
CDR3nt: TGTGCCAGCAGTGTAGTGGACCAAGAGACCCAGTACTTC
CDR3aa: CASSVVDQETQYF

d_gene: .
v_gene: TRBV30
j_gene: TRBJ1-2
abundance: .
CDR3nt: TGTGCCTGGGGTACGGGCTATGGCTACACCTTC
CDR3aa: CAWGTGYGYTF

d_gene: TRBD2
v_gene: TRBV11-2
j_gene: TRBJ2-1
abundance: once
CDR3nt: TGTGCCAGCAGCTTAGCGGGGGGGCTGGACAATGAGCAGTTCTTC
CDR3aa: CASSLAGGLDNEQFF

d_gene: .
v_gene: TRBV7-2
j_gene: TRBJ2-5
abundance: few
CDR3nt: TGTGCCAGCAGCTTAGTGGGTGACGGGACCCAGTACTTC
CDR3aa: CASSLVGDGTQYF

d_gene: .
v_gene: TRBV30
j_gene: TRBJ2-2
abundance: .
CDR3nt: TGTGCCTGGAGGGGGGCCGGGGAGCTGTTTTTT
CDR3aa: CAWRGAGELFF

d_gene: TRBD1
v_gene: TRBV30
j_gene: TRBJ2-2
abundance: .
CDR3nt: TGTGCCTGGACCCTAGACAGGGGTTCCGGGGAGCTGTTTTTT
CDR3aa: CAWTLDRGSGELFF

d_gene: .
v_gene: TRBV14
j_gene: TRBJ1-2
abundance: .
CDR3nt: TGTGCCAGCAGCCAGGGGGAACCGCGTCTCTATGGCTACACCTTC
CDR3aa: CASSQGEPRLYGYTF

d_gene: TRBD1
v_gene: TRBV30
j_gene: TRBJ1-1
abundance: .
CDR3nt: TGTGCCTGGAGTCTCTACAGGGGGCCGAACACTGAAGCTTTCTTT
CDR3aa: CAWSLYRGPNTEAFF

d_gene: .
v_gene: TRBV30
j_gene: TRBJ2-4
abundance: .
CDR3nt: TGTGCCTGGACCCCCTTGGGACAAGGCAAAAACATTCAGTACTTC
CDR3aa: CAWTPLGQGKNIQYF

d_gene: TRBD2
v_gene: TRBV7-8
j_gene: TRBJ2-7
abundance: .
CDR3nt: TGTGCCAGCAGCTTACCCGCGGGGGGGCAAGAGCAGTACTTC
CDR3aa: CASSLPAGGQEQYF

d_gene: .
v_gene: TRBV29-1
j_gene: TRBJ1-1
abundance: .
CDR3nt: TGCAGCGGAAGACAGGCGAGCATGGTCCTCGACGCTGAAGCTTTCTTT
CDR3aa: CSGRQASMVLDAEAFF

d_gene: .
v_gene: TRBV5-6
j_gene: TRBJ2-6
abundance: few
CDR3nt: TGTGCCAGCAGCTCGGACCTAGGCGTCCTGACTTTC
CDR3aa: CASSSDLGVLTF

d_gene: TRBD2
v_gene: TRBV5-6
j_gene: TRBJ2-1
abundance: .
CDR3nt: TGTGCCAGCAGTCCCGCGGGAGGACTTGAGCAGTTCTTC
CDR3aa: CASSPAGGLEQFF

d_gene: TRBD2
v_gene: TRBV11-2
j_gene: TRBJ2-1
abundance: .
CDR3nt: TGTGCCAGCAGCTTACAAGCGGGGGGCCTCAATGAGCAGTTCTTC
CDR3aa: CASSLQAGGLNEQFF

d_gene: .
v_gene: TRBV9
j_gene: TRBJ1-1
abundance: .
CDR3nt: TGTGCCAGCAGCGATACACTGAACACTGAAGCTTTCTTT
CDR3aa: CASSDTLNTEAFF

d_gene: .
v_gene: TRBV7-8
j_gene: TRBJ2-3
abundance: .
CDR3nt: TGTGCCAGCAGCTTAGAGGCGCGGGGAGATACGCAGTATTTT
CDR3aa: CASSLEARGDTQYF

d_gene: .
v_gene: TRBV25-1
j_gene: TRBJ2-7
abundance: .
CDR3nt: TGTGCCAGCAGTGAATCTTCCGAGCAGTACTTC
CDR3aa: CASSESSEQYF

d_gene: .
v_gene: TRBV19
j_gene: TRBJ2-7
abundance: .
CDR3nt: TGTGCCAGTAGTATTTCATGGACCCCCTTCTACGAGCAGTACTTC
CDR3aa: CASSISWTPFYEQYF

d_gene: TRBD1
v_gene: TRBV7-8
j_gene: TRBJ1-2
abundance: .
CDR3nt: TGTGCCAGCAGCTTGGGACAGGGGGCATTTGGCTACACCTTC
CDR3aa: CASSLGQGAFGYTF

d_gene: .
v_gene: TRBV28
j_gene: TRBJ2-5
abundance: .
CDR3nt: TGTGCCAGCAGTCCCTTACAGCTTCAAGAGACCCAGTACTTC
CDR3aa: CASSPLQLQETQYF

d_gene: .
v_gene: TRBV2
j_gene: TRBJ2-1
abundance: .
CDR3nt: TGTGCCAGCAGTGAAGTCGCCACCGGGGATGAGCAGTTCTTC
CDR3aa: CASSEVATGDEQFF

d_gene: .
v_gene: TRBV7-2
j_gene: TRBJ2-6
abundance: .
CDR3nt: TGTGCCAGCAGCTCTGGGGCCAACGTCCTGACTTTC
CDR3aa: CASSSGANVLTF

d_gene: .
v_gene: TRBV27
j_gene: TRBJ1-6
abundance: few
CDR3nt: TGTGCCAGCAGCGCCGGGGCACGAGGTTCACCCCTCCACTTT
CDR3aa: CASSAGARGSPLHF

d_gene: .
v_gene: TRBV29-1
j_gene: TRBJ2-7
abundance: .
CDR3nt: TGTAGCGCCTTTGGCCCTTCGTCCTACGAGCAGTACTTC
CDR3aa: CSAFGPSSYEQYF